This T cell receptor beta chain came from a study of blood T cell repertoires in COVID-19. Assay: immunoSEQ multiplex PCR; the TCRdb copy retains only in-frame clones and omits some. The data show 55,000 to 70,000 clones, about 85% seen once. V shed 4 bases, J shed 2 bases, and the junction held 10 bases outside the gene matches. Germline lookup yields CDR1 LNHDA and CDR2 SQIVND (reference sequence). The CDR3 loop spans 16 amino acids. The sequence came from a woman of 80 years or more with COVID-19, enrolled during active disease. The material sequenced was peripheral blood. This sequence joins TRBV19 and TRBJ2-7; 8 nucleotides line up with TRBD1. In DNA form, the CDR3 reads TGTGCCAGTAGTACCCGGGACAGGCCAACCCCCTACGAGCAGTACTTC. Amino acids: CASSTRDRPTPYEQYF. The whole variable domain, remainder taken from reference TRBV19 and TRBJ2-7, is DGGITQSPKYLFRKEGQNVTLSCEQNLNHDAMYWYRQDPGQGLRLIYYSQIVNDFQKGDIAEGYSVSREKKESFPLTVTSAQKNPTAFYLCASSTRDRPTPYEQYFGPGTRLTVT.